These 22 T cell receptor beta chains share one sample of origin, sequenced in a study of shared clonotypes between healthy human individuals. Here immunoSEQ multiplex PCR was the method, and the copy in TCRdb shows in-frame clones only, minus some. The table lists roughly 500,000 clones, about 84% of them singletons. Material for sequencing was PBMCs. Every receptor here comes from a woman aged 35 to 49 in good health. Some clones in this sample may be carry-over from other donors' samples.

The V gene is TRBV4-1, the J gene TRBJ2-7; 7 nucleotides match TRBD2. The CDR3 sequence is 15 residues long. Trimming took 2 bases from V and 6 from J; bases not matched to a gene: 10. Per the germline V gene, CDR1 is MGHRA and CDR2 is YSYEKL. DNA of the CDR3: TGCGCCAGCAGCCAATGGGGGACTACGACTTCCGAGCAGTACTTC. It encodes CASSQWGTTTSEQYF.

With regard to this clone: Since a far larger clone is one base different, this is likely a read error. In the same sample, other DNA sequences code for this CDR3. The chain couples TRBV29-1 to TRBJ1-1, with TRBD1 as a possible D gene (5 bases). This CDR3 is 14 amino acids long. The germline V gene has CDR1 SQVTM and CDR2 ANQGSEA. CDR3 region: CSVLGWGSDTEAFF. In DNA, the CDR3 is TGCAGCGTCCTCGGGTGGGGGTCGGACACTGAGGCTTTCTTT.

This clone was picked up one time. The V and J genes are TRBV29-1 and TRBJ1-1, with D possibly matching TRBD1 (5 bases). Trimming left V 3 bases short and J 6 bases short, with 14 bases between. The CDR3 covers 13 residues. The V gene's germline CDR1 is SQVTM and CDR2 ANQGSEA. In DNA form, the CDR3 reads TGCAGCGTTGATGACTATACGGGGGCTGAAGCTTTCTTT. Protein: CSVDDYTGAEAFF.

Details on this clone: Since a far larger clone is one base different, this is likely a read error. This CDR3 is also generated by other DNA sequences in the sample. For the CDR3, the DNA is TGCGCCAGCAGCTTGGGTACTAATGAAAAACTGTTTTTT. Translating gives CASSLGTNEKLFF. The V gene is TRBV5-1, the J gene TRBJ1-4; D gene ambiguous. The CDR3 runs 13 residues. The ends were cut back, 0 bases at V and 2 bases at J, with 2 bases in the middle. CDR1 SGHRS and CDR2 YFSETQ come from the germline V gene.

The chain links TRBV7-7 to TRBJ2-1, with 7 bases that match TRBD1. Germline values: CDR1 SSHAT, CDR2 FNYEAQ (reference sequence). The CDR3 runs 13 residues. The V gene end was trimmed by 5 bases and the J gene end by 6 bases; junction bases not matched to a gene: 4. CDR3 sequence (DNA): TGTGCCAGCAGCCCCCACAGGGGCAATGAGCAGTTCTTC. This sequence encodes CASSPHRGNEQFF. Variable domain in full (rest from reference TRBV7-7 and TRBJ2-1): GAGVSQSPRYKVTKRGQDVTLRCDPISSHATLYWYQQALGQGPEFLTYFNYEAQPDKSGLPSDRFSAERPEGSISTLTIQRTEQRDSAMYRCASSPHRGNEQFFGPGTRLTVL.

CDR3 in amino acids: CASSEVLGTEAFF. For the CDR3, the DNA is TGTGCCAGCAGTGAAGTCCTAGGGACTGAAGCTTTCTTT. The chain links TRBV2 to TRBJ1-1; D unclear. V lost 1 base and J 5 bases, leaving 8 bases between the germline ends. The CDR3 loop spans 13 amino acids. CDR1 is SNHLY and CDR2 is FYNNEI in the germline V gene.

The J gene is TRBJ1-4, the V gene TRBV28, with TRBD1 matching over 8 bases. This CDR3 contains 15 residues. CDR1 MDHEN and CDR2 SYDVKM come from the germline V gene. The V segment lost 5 bases and the J segment 8 bases; nucleotides outside the gene matches: 10. The CDR3 nucleotides read TGTGCCAGCAGTCAACGGACAGGGTTCAGGGAAAAACTGTTTTTT. Its translation: CASSQRTGFREKLFF.

A note on this clone: Just one base apart from a much larger clone, this may be a read error. The V and J genes are TRBV11-2 and TRBJ1-2, with 7 bases fitting TRBD1. V gave up 5 bases and J gave up 4 bases; unmatched junction bases: 4. There are 13 residues in the CDR3. Germline lookup yields CDR1 SGHAT and CDR2 FQNNGV. Here the CDR3 DNA reads TGTGCCAGCAGCCCAGGGACAGTCTATGGCTACACCTTC. This gives the protein CASSPGTVYGYTF.

The rearrangement joins TRBV5-1 to TRBJ1-2; TRBD1 is a possible D gene (5 bases). V was clipped by 1 base and J by 7 bases, with 11 bases between them. Germline-derived CDR1 and CDR2 are SGHRS and YFSETQ. The CDR3 is 13 residues long. CDR3 region: CASSLSREGGYTF. The CDR3 DNA follows: TGCGCCAGCAGCTTGAGCAGGGAGGGTGGCTACACCTTC.

Note on this clone: The likely explanation is a read error, given a far larger clone one base away. In the same sample, other DNA sequences code for this CDR3. The rearrangement links TRBV28 to TRBJ2-5, with D perhaps matching TRBD2 (6 bases). Near its end, the DNA agrees better with TRBJ2-7, so the J call may be wrong. The CDR3 spans 14 residues. Germline V gives CDR1 MDHEN, CDR2 SYDVKM. The CDR3 DNA reads as TGTGCTAGCAGTTTGGGACTTATGTTTTACGAGCAGTACTTC. Residues: CASSLGLMFYEQYF.

Relative to its sample, this clone is medium-sized (0.01 to 0.1%). Other DNA sequences from this sample encode an identical CDR3 as well. The CDR3 region has the DNA TGTGCCAGCAGCTTAGGGGCAGGGCTAGCCAAAAACATTCAGTACTTC. Residues: CASSLGAGLAKNIQYF. The V and J genes are TRBV7-9 and TRBJ2-4, with D possibly being TRBD1 (5 bases). V lost 1 base and J lost 0, with 10 bases in between. Germline lookup yields CDR1 SEHNR and CDR2 FQNEAQ (reference sequence). This CDR3 has 16 amino acids.

This clone was seen a single time. This chain connects TRBV10-2 to TRBJ2-3; D gene ambiguous. Germline lookup yields CDR1 WSHSY and CDR2 SAAADI. The CDR3 is 13 residues long. V was trimmed by 0 bases and J by 1 base, leaving 2 bases between them. Written as DNA, the CDR3 is TGCGCCAGCAGTGAGTCCGGCACAGATACGCAGTATTTT. This codes for CASSESGTDTQYF.

A remark on this clone: This is likely an artifact of a read error, given a far larger clone one base away. This same CDR3 is encoded by further DNA sequences in the sample. In DNA form, the CDR3 reads TGTAGCGCTGGGGCGGGTTGGGGAATGAACACTGAAGCTTTCTTT. Encoded protein: CSAGAGWGMNTEAFF. The chain has TRBV29-1 and TRBJ1-1; D is possibly TRBD1 (5 bases). In germline, CDR1 is SQVTM, CDR2 ANQGSEA. CDR3 length equals 15 residues.

The chain carries TRBV30 and TRBJ2-6, with D perhaps matching TRBD1 or TRBD2 (6 bases each). V was clipped by 5 bases and J by 1 base, with 12 bases between them. Germline CDR1 is GTSNPN and CDR2 is SVGIG (reference sequence). The CDR3 has 15 amino acids. CDR3 protein: CAWQRRGSGANVLTF. CDR3 nucleotide sequence: TGTGCCTGGCAAAGGAGGGGGTCTGGGGCCAACGTCCTGACTTTC.

This clone was counted once. The V gene is TRBV28, the J gene TRBJ1-2; D call uncertain. The CDR3 runs to 16 residues. The V and J ends lost 1 base and 0 bases respectively, with 12 bases between them. In germline, CDR1 is MDHEN, CDR2 SYDVKM. The CDR3 reads CASSLYRRSANYGYTF. In nucleotides, the CDR3 is TGTGCCAGCAGTTTATACCGCCGGTCAGCTAACTATGGCTACACCTTC.

The rearrangement links TRBV6-6 to TRBJ2-1, with 9 bases aligning to TRBD2. Trimming took 7 bases from V and 0 from J; bases not matched to a gene: 4. This CDR3 is built from 15 residues. The germline CDR1 and CDR2 sequences are MNHNY and SVGAGI (reference sequence). CDR3 region: CASNPGLASYNEQFF. DNA of the CDR3: TGTGCCAGCAATCCGGGACTAGCCTCCTACAATGAGCAGTTCTTC.

The rearrangement uses TRBV2 and TRBJ1-1; 11 bases are a match to TRBD1. V lost 7 bases, J lost 1 base, and 5 bases stayed unmatched. CDR3 length: 15 residues. Per the germline V gene, CDR1 is SNHLY and CDR2 is FYNNEI. CDR3 loop: CASTGQGAQNTEAFF. The CDR3 DNA sequence: TGTGCCAGCACAGGACAGGGGGCTCAGAACACTGAAGCTTTCTTT.

This chain connects TRBV5-4 to TRBJ2-1; D is possibly TRBD1 or TRBD2 (6 bases each). This CDR3 has 13 amino acids. V was shortened by 4 bases and J by 7 bases, with 12 bases between the two germline ends. Germline CDR1 reads SGHNT; CDR2 reads YYREEE (reference sequence). Here the CDR3 reads CASSHGGWNEQFF. CDR3 DNA: TGTGCCAGCAGCCACGGGGGCTGGAATGAGCAGTTCTTC.

CDR3 sequence reads: CAISDQGAGGYTF. Written as DNA, the CDR3 is TGTGCCATCAGTGATCAGGGGGCAGGGGGCTACACCTTC. The chain uses TRBV10-3 and TRBJ1-2; 8 nucleotides line up with TRBD1. The CDR3 has 13 residues. Per the germline V gene, CDR1 is ENHRY and CDR2 is SYGVKD. With V trimmed by 3 bases and J by 8 bases, 5 bases remained unmatched.

The CDR3 reads CASSSDRNEQFF. The CDR3 nucleotides are TGTGCCAGCAGCTCGGACAGAAATGAGCAGTTCTTC. This chain joins TRBV7-9 and TRBJ2-1, with a possible D match to TRBD1 (6 bases). CDR3 length: 12 residues. Germline CDR1 reads SEHNR; CDR2 reads FQNEAQ (reference sequence). V shed 4 bases and J shed 7 bases, with 8 bases lying between them.

The CDR3 reads CASSSQTGTRNTGELFF. In DNA, the CDR3 is TGCGCCAGCAGTTCTCAAACCGGGACACGGAACACCGGGGAGCTGTTTTTT. The chain joins TRBV4-1 to TRBJ2-2, with D perhaps matching TRBD1 (6 bases). The CDR3 runs 17 residues. V shed 6 bases and J shed 1 base, with 18 bases lying between them. Germline-derived CDR1 and CDR2 are MGHRA and YSYEKL.

The chain is built from TRBV29-1 and TRBJ2-3; TRBD1 aligns across 11 bases. After removal of 7 bases from V and 3 bases from J, the junction contained 9 bases not matched to a gene. The CDR3 loop spans 15 amino acids. Germline assignment: CDR1 SQVTM and CDR2 ANQGSEA. CDR3 sequence: CSAQTGQGATDTQYF. The CDR3 DNA sequence: TGCAGCGCACAAACCGGACAGGGGGCAACAGATACGCAGTATTTT.